This entry concerns a single T cell receptor beta chain. This clone's antigen is unknown. No much larger clone is present one base from it, and per-base qualities are unavailable. These data originate in a study of post-analysis software for immune sequencing data (dated by TCRdb to about 2015). The study in broad terms: Recorded disease courses included relapsing-remitting, secondary progressive and progressive-relapsing multiple sclerosis, with some patients lacking subtype annotation. The multiple sclerosis patient repertoires were compared with roughly twelve previously published healthy control repertoires from donors aged 6 to 25 years. A subset of samples was prepared in parallel using single-end sample barcoding, then pooled and co-amplified after Illumina adapter ligation.

To demonstrate the VDJtools post-analysis software, the study profiled TCR beta repertoires from the peripheral blood of approximately twelve young patients with multiple sclerosis. Multiple sclerosis patients were children and adolescents aged about 6 to 16 years. The library was obtained by PCR. TCRdb names Illumina HiSeq 2500 as the instrument used. To reduce PCR and sequencing biases, unique molecular identifiers were incorporated into the TCR beta cDNA libraries. Roughly 0.5 million cDNA molecules were obtained per 1 to 10 million input T cells, so each molecule approximated one T cell. The same protocol used for the earlier healthy control dataset was applied to prepare and sequence the patient libraries. Samples belonging to the same batch were prepared together, multiplexed and sequenced on a shared HiSeq lane. The paper's processing steps were these. Raw barcoded reads were processed with MIGEC, and single-read molecular identifier groups were discarded before consensus assembly and CDR3 extraction. Clonotype tables were post-analysed with VDJtools, normalizing diversity by down-sampling all datasets to the smallest sample size. Repertoire overlap clustering matched CDR3 amino acid but not nucleotide sequences to correct batch-related cross-sample contamination. The public reads were quality trimmed at Q25 with fastp and then assembled into clones with MiXCR by TCRdb, keeping productive beta chains. Every distinct CDR3 protein forms one entry, paired with its most common genes and DNA. Here the V and J calls rest on TCRdb's processing, not on the authors' analysis. The sample includes around 400,000 distinct CDR3 sequences, with approximately 33% observed a single time. Together, the top ten hold around an eighth of the sample.

Results the study describes overall, beyond this receptor: When samples were clustered directly using the F measure, samples prepared in the same batch co-clustered strongly, which prompted a batch-effect correction. Normalized Chao1 diversity was significantly lower in multiple sclerosis patients than controls, suggesting substantial peripheral T-cell clonal expansion. The control group was slightly older than the multiple sclerosis patient group.

Sequencing input: blood. The receptor was derived from a girl under 18 with multiple sclerosis.

The CDR3 has the sequence CASSLGGVPYF. The sequence in DNA is TGTGCCAGCAGCTTGGGGGGGGTTCCGTATTTT. Here the chain combines TRBV7-9 and TRBJ2-3; the junction holds 7 bases that match TRBD2. Germline trimming: 3 bases from V, 14 bases from J; junction bases outside gene matches: 5. From its cysteine to its phenylalanine, the CDR3 spans 11 amino acids. The read is trimmed to its CDR3 DNA, 33 bases read in frame from base 1. Looking up the germline V gene (reference sequence) yields CDR1 SEHNR and CDR2 FQNEAQ.